This T cell receptor beta chain is from a study of blood T cell repertoires in COVID-19. Whole-study context: There were acute and convalescent COVID-19 samples, and they came from the United States, Italy and Spain. T cells, B-cell-depleted T cells, or PBMCs supplied cDNA or gDNA.

Original handling: Amplification of reference gene primers provided the estimated nucleated cell counts. Libraries were prepared by immunoSEQ multiplex PCR; TCRdb keeps only in-frame clonotypes and omits some of them. V and J calls and clone size follow that table, whereas D and trimming were derived from the DNA. Altogether 200,000 to 250,000 clones are present, about 80% being singletons, with the ten largest covering 3%. The TCR sequence derives from a woman in her thirties who had recovered from COVID-19. The sample consisted of peripheral blood.

The CDR3 protein is CASSPTRGSQPQHF. The DNA for the CDR3 is TGTGCCAGCTCACCTACAAGGGGCAGCCAGCCCCAGCATTTT. This chain joins TRBV18 and TRBJ1-5; D may be TRBD1 (5 bases). Germline V lookup: CDR1 KGHSH, CDR2 LQKENI. The CDR3 has 14 amino acids. V dropped 3 bases and J dropped 7 bases, with 13 bases sitting between them.